This T cell receptor beta chain was retrieved from a study of blood T cell repertoires in COVID-19. The wider study: Researchers got acute and convalescent COVID-19 samples from the United States, Italy and Spain. Nucleic acid was either cDNA or gDNA, and it came from T cells, B-cell-depleted T cells, or PBMCs.

The CDR3 totals 13 residues. From germline, CDR1 is MDHEN and CDR2 SYDVKM. The V end lost 9 bases, the J end lost 3 bases, and 15 bases lay between the germline ends. As handled by the study authors: Estimation of nucleated cell counts was performed using reference gene primer amplification. The repertoire was sequenced with immunoSEQ multiplex PCR; TCRdb's copy has only in-frame clones and lacks some. V and J calls and clone size follow that table, whereas D and trimming were derived from the DNA. Here the sample spans 45,000 to 55,000 clones, more than 75% being singletons. This TCR was sampled from a man between 45 and 60 years old with active COVID-19. The source material was peripheral blood. The chain couples TRBV28 to TRBJ2-7; no reliable D call. The DNA for the CDR3 is TGTGCCAGTACAGTGGGCCTAAACTACGAGCAGTACTTC. Protein sequence: CASTVGLNYEQYF.